These T cell receptor beta chains were read from a single sample in a study of identical twins. Using its own MiXCR run on the 5' RACE reads, TCRdb lists one record per CDR3 protein. This sample has hundreds of thousands of distinct CDR3 sequences, with more than 20% found just once. These data are also associated with another study on yellow fever vaccine responses in identical twins.

The sequenced material came from CD4+ T cells sorted from blood. Receptor source: a woman aged 18-29 years in good health. The CDR3 runs from the conserved cysteine through the conserved F or W. D genes are given only for firm matches. Only some rows state a clone size, as once, few, many or a class for expanded clones.

CDR3nt	CDR3aa	v_gene	j_gene	d_gene	abundance	len
TGTGCCATCAGCCTCGCGGAGGGCCATGGCTACACCTTC	CAISLAEGHGYTF	TRBV10-3	TRBJ1-2	-	few	13
TGTGCCAGCAGCCGTGAGAGAGGGAACGAGCAGTACTTC	CASSRERGNEQYF	TRBV7-3	TRBJ2-7	-	-	13
TGCGCCAGCAGCTCCGGACAGTACACCGGGGAGCTGTTTTTT	CASSSGQYTGELFF	TRBV5-1	TRBJ2-2	-	-	14
TGTGCCAGCTCACCGGCGACAGGGGCTGAAAAACTGTTTTTT	CASSPATGAEKLFF	TRBV18	TRBJ1-4	TRBD1	-	14
TGTGCCAGCTCACCACTACTAGCGGGGACGAACACCGGGGAGCTGTTTTTT	CASSPLLAGTNTGELFF	TRBV18	TRBJ2-2	TRBD2	few	17
TGTGCCAGCAGCTTTCCCCGAACAGGGGGGGAGACTGAAGCTTTCTTT	CASSFPRTGGETEAFF	TRBV5-5	TRBJ1-1	TRBD1	-	16
TGCGCCAGCAGCCAAGGGGGTAGAACGAATGAGCAGTTCTTC	CASSQGGRTNEQFF	TRBV4-1	TRBJ2-1	-	few	14
TGTGCCAGTAGTATACATGCCCGCAAGAATCAGCCCCAGCATTTT	CASSIHARKNQPQHF	TRBV19	TRBJ1-5	-	few	15
TGCAGCGGTAACCTGGGGGATGAGCAGTTCTTC	CSGNLGDEQFF	TRBV29-1	TRBJ2-1	-	many	11
TGTGCCAGCAGTCCCCCCCACTCTGGTGGAGGCTACACCTTC	CASSPPHSGGGYTF	TRBV27	TRBJ1-2	-	-	14
TGTGCCAGCAGCCCCACAGGGCTTGGAGGGGGTGAGCAGTTCTTC	CASSPTGLGGGEQFF	TRBV7-2	TRBJ2-1	-	few	15
TGCGCCAGCAGCGGAGTGGGTTTCCAAGCGGGAGGGCCGAGGGAGCAGTACTTC	CASSGVGFQAGGPREQYF	TRBV5-1	TRBJ2-7	TRBD2	few	18
TGTGCCAGCAGCCAAGGGGGCGCGAACAGCGAGCAGTACTTC	CASSQGGANSEQYF	TRBV3-1	TRBJ2-7	-	-	14
TGTGCCAGCATGCTATTAAACTTCGGGGGGTCCAATGAGCAGTTCTTC	CASMLLNFGGSNEQFF	TRBV28	TRBJ2-1	TRBD2	few	16
TGTGCCAGCCGGACTAGCGGGCCCACAGATACGCAGTATTTT	CASRTSGPTDTQYF	TRBV6-1	TRBJ2-3	TRBD2	-	14
TGTGCCAGCAGCCTACAAAATTCACCCCTCCACTTT	CASSLQNSPLHF	TRBV3-1	TRBJ1-6	-	many	12
TGCAGTGCCAATCGGGACTTATCCTACGAGCAGTACTTC	CSANRDLSYEQYF	TRBV20-1	TRBJ2-7	-	few	13
TGTGCCAGCAGCTTTGGGACAGGGGCAACTAATGAAAAACTGTTTTTT	CASSFGTGATNEKLFF	TRBV7-6	TRBJ1-4	TRBD1	-	16
TGCGCCAGCAGCTCCGAAAAAACAGGGACACGAGAGACCCAGTACTTC	CASSSEKTGTRETQYF	TRBV5-1	TRBJ2-5	-	few	16
TGTGCCAGCAGCTGGGGGGAAGTCAATGAGCAGTTCTTC	CASSWGEVNEQFF	TRBV7-9	TRBJ2-1	-	few	13
TGTGCCAGCAGTTTAAGGGTGAGCAATCAGCCCCAGCATTTT	CASSLRVSNQPQHF	TRBV12-3/TRBV12-4	TRBJ1-5	-	few	14
TGTGCCAGCAGTTCGGGGACCCGAACCTATGGCTACACCTTC	CASSSGTRTYGYTF	TRBV12-3/TRBV12-4	TRBJ1-2	-	-	14
TGTGCCAGCAGCGAGGACGCCCGCTATGGCTACACCTTC	CASSEDARYGYTF	TRBV3-1	TRBJ1-2	-	few	13
TGTGCCGTCTCGTCTGCGGAGCTGTTTTTT	CAVSSAELFF	TRBV10-3	TRBJ2-2	-	few	10
TGTGCCAGCAGCCCCTATTCGGGAGGGCCCAATGAGCAGTTCTTC	CASSPYSGGPNEQFF	TRBV9	TRBJ2-1	TRBD2	few	15
TGCAGTGCCCCCGGCGGGGGGAAGGGAACCTACGAGCAGTACTTC	CSAPGGGKGTYEQYF	TRBV20-1	TRBJ2-7	TRBD2	-	15
TGTGCCAGCAGTTTTAGGGGGACTGCGACAGATACGCAGTATTTT	CASSFRGTATDTQYF	TRBV12-3/TRBV12-4	TRBJ2-3	-	-	15
TGCGCCAGCAGCTTGGACAGCTCTGGAAACACCATATATTTT	CASSLDSSGNTIYF	TRBV5-1	TRBJ1-3	-	many	14
TGTGCCAGCAGTGATACAAGACCCACCACAGCGGGAGTAGCCGGGGAGCTGTTTTTT	CASSDTRPTTAGVAGELFF	TRBV25-1	TRBJ2-2	TRBD2	few	19
TGCGCCAGCAGCTTTAATTCAAACACCGGGGAGCTGTTTTTT	CASSFNSNTGELFF	TRBV5-1	TRBJ2-2	-	-	14
TGTGCCAGCAGCTCCCACCGCCGGACTAGCCGAGACACAGATACGCAGTATTTT	CASSSHRRTSRDTDTQYF	TRBV11-2	TRBJ2-3	TRBD2	-	18
TGTGCCAGCAGCTTACGTAGGATGGGCACCGGGGAGCTGTTTTTT	CASSLRRMGTGELFF	TRBV7-9	TRBJ2-2	-	-	15
TGTGCCAGCAGCGGCCCTCGGGAGACCCAGTACTTC	CASSGPRETQYF	TRBV6-2/TRBV6-3	TRBJ2-5	-	-	12
TGTGCCAGCAGTGAAGGGACTAGCGGGGCCCAAGAGACCCAGTACTTC	CASSEGTSGAQETQYF	TRBV6-1	TRBJ2-5	TRBD2	-	16
TGTGCCAGCAGCCTGACCGGACAGTCCTACGAGCAGTACTTC	CASSLTGQSYEQYF	TRBV7-8	TRBJ2-7	-	-	14
TGCGCCAGCAGCTTTTCGCAGGGTGGCACCGGGGAGCTGTTTTTT	CASSFSQGGTGELFF	TRBV5-1	TRBJ2-2	-	few	15
TGTGCCAGCAGTTTAGCTGGGGGTAGCGGGGGAAAAGAGGAGTTCTTC	CASSLAGGSGGKEEFF	TRBV12-3/TRBV12-4	TRBJ2-1	TRBD2	-	16